Below, 16 T cell receptor beta chains from the same sample are listed, as sequenced in a study of T cell responses to AZD1222 COVID-19 vaccine. The repertoire was sequenced with immunoSEQ multiplex PCR; TCRdb's copy has only in-frame clones and lacks some. The repertoire includes about 120,000 clones, about nine tenths of them detected once, and roughly 2.4% sits in the top ten. The specimen comprised peripheral blood, sampled on day 0 of AZD1222 vaccination. These receptors all come from an adult in good health.

The J gene is TRBJ2-1, the V gene TRBV6-5; no reliable D call. CDR3 size: 12 residues. Germline V CDR1 and CDR2: MNHEY, SVGAGI. Trimming stripped 6 bases from V and 10 bases from J, with 13 bases between. The CDR3 reads CASSHPGWEQFF. As DNA, the CDR3 is TGTGCCAGCAGCCACCCCGGGTGGGAGCAGTTCTTC.

This sequence joins TRBV2 and TRBJ1-2, with TRBD1 identical over 7 bases. This CDR3 is built from 13 residues. After removal of 6 bases from V and 2 bases from J, the junction contained 3 bases not matched to a gene. Germline assignment: CDR1 SNHLY and CDR2 FYNNEI. CDR3 region: CASSRTGNYGYTF. The CDR3 DNA reads as TGTGCCAGCAGCCGGACAGGCAACTATGGCTACACCTTC.

The V and J genes are TRBV5-1 and TRBJ2-5, with a possible D match to TRBD2 (5 bases). CDR1 is SGHRS and CDR2 is YFSETQ in the germline V gene. The CDR3 contains 14 residues. V shed 1 base and J shed 5 bases, with 12 bases lying between them. DNA for the CDR3: TGCGCCAGCAGCTTGAGGCCGAGGGTGGAGACCCAGTACTTC. It yields the protein CASSLRPRVETQYF.

This clone came up a few times. This chain joins TRBV6-1 and TRBJ2-7, with D hard to call. The germline V gene has CDR1 MNHNS and CDR2 SASEGT. The CDR3 runs 14 residues. V was trimmed by 1 base and J by 6 bases, leaving 13 bases between them. CDR3 in amino acids: CASSEVGLKIEQYF. DNA of the CDR3: TGTGCCAGCAGTGAAGTGGGCCTCAAGATCGAGCAGTACTTC.

This clone was recorded a few times. The CDR3 here is CARSLAGRGKGTEAFF. CDR3 in DNA: TGTGCCAGAAGCTTGGCGGGTCGGGGTAAAGGAACTGAAGCTTTCTTT. The rearrangement joins TRBV5-3 to TRBJ1-1, with D unclear. TRBV5-3 is an ORF, and what it does is uncertain. The length of the CDR3 is 16 residues. V was pared by 0 bases and J by 5 bases, with 17 bases between.

The DNA for the CDR3 is TGTGCCAGCAGCTCTCGGGGGGGGACTGAAGCTTTCTTT. Protein: CASSSRGGTEAFF. The chain employs TRBV11-2 and TRBJ1-1, with a tentative D call TRBD1 (5 bases). Trimming shortened V by 4 bases and J by 5 bases, and 11 bases separated the two germline ends. In germline, CDR1 is SGHAT, CDR2 FQNNGV. This CDR3 is 13 amino acids long.

The chain combines TRBV24-1 with TRBJ1-2; D uncertain. The V gene's germline CDR1 is KGHDR and CDR2 SFDVKD. Trimming left V 4 bases short and J 4 bases short, with 15 bases between. The CDR3 runs 15 residues. Written as DNA, the CDR3 is TGTGCCACCAGTGACCTATTCAGAAATTCCTATGGCTACACCTTC. Amino acids: CATSDLFRNSYGYTF.

The J gene is TRBJ2-2, the V gene TRBV18, with 11 nucleotides matching TRBD1. With V trimmed by 2 bases and J by 4 bases, 3 bases remained unmatched. The CDR3 runs to 16 residues. Germline values: CDR1 KGHSH, CDR2 LQKENI. The CDR3 DNA reads TGTGCCAGCTCACCATTCGGGACAGGGGGCACCGGGGAGCTGTTTTTT. Amino acids: CASSPFGTGGTGELFF.

V is TRBV18 and J is TRBJ1-6, with D possibly matching TRBD1 (6 bases). V dropped 6 bases and J dropped 8 bases, with 26 bases sitting between them. Looked up from germline, CDR1 is KGHSH and CDR2 is LQKENI. The CDR3 sequence is 18 residues long. The CDR3 sequence is CASSTLHPPRGRDSPLHF. The CDR3 nucleotides read TGTGCCAGCTCTACCCTACACCCGCCGAGGGGGAGAGATTCACCCCTCCACTTT.

The rearrangement uses TRBV19 and TRBJ1-1, with 10 bases identical to TRBD1. The CDR3 is made up of 13 amino acids. V gave up 4 bases and J gave up 7 bases; unmatched junction bases: 3. Germline V lookup: CDR1 LNHDA, CDR2 SQIVND (reference sequence). This chain's CDR3 is CASSNRDRGEAFF. The DNA of the CDR3 is TGTGCCAGTAGTAACCGGGACAGGGGTGAAGCTTTCTTT.

The rearrangement links TRBV27 to TRBJ2-4; TRBD2 matches 9 bases. Germline V gene sequence: CDR1 MNHEY, CDR2 SMNVEV (reference sequence). The V gene end was trimmed by 3 bases and the J gene end by 5 bases; junction bases not matched to a gene: 5. CDR3 length: 15 amino acids. The CDR3 here is CASSFVGGRENIQYF. The CDR3 DNA reads as TGTGCCAGCAGTTTTGTAGGCGGGAGGGAAAACATTCAGTACTTC.

CDR3 in DNA: TGTGCCAGCAGTTTGACAGGGGGCAGGCCCCAGCATTTT. Translation gives CASSLTGGRPQHF. The V call is TRBV28, the J call TRBJ1-5; TRBD1 matches 10 bases. Germline lookup yields CDR1 MDHEN and CDR2 SYDVKM. The length of the CDR3 is 13 residues. Germline trimming cut 3 bases from V and 9 bases from J; bases unmatched to any gene: 2. Combining the CDR3 with reference TRBV28 and TRBJ1-5 gives the whole variable domain DVKVTQSSRYLVKRTGEKVFLECVQDMDHENMFWYRQDPGLGLRLIYFSYDVKMKEKGDIPEGYSVSREKKERFSLILESASTNQTSMYLCASSLTGGRPQHFGDGTRLSIL.

This clone came up once. Different DNA sequences within this sample yield the same CDR3. The chain is built from TRBV5-1 and TRBJ1-6; D not resolved. Germline V lookup: CDR1 SGHRS, CDR2 YFSETQ. The CDR3 length is 13 residues. V dropped 4 bases and J dropped 6 bases, with 8 bases sitting between them. CDR3 nucleotide sequence: TGCGCCAGCAGCCTGGACGGTAATTCACCCCTCCACTTT. Its protein is CASSLDGNSPLHF.

V gene TRBV27 combines with J gene TRBJ2-1; 7 positions match TRBD2. This CDR3 is built from 13 residues. V trimming: 4 bases; J trimming: 5 bases; junction bases outside the gene matches: 2. The V gene's germline CDR1 is MNHEY and CDR2 SMNVEV (reference sequence). In nucleotides, the CDR3 is TGTGCCAGCAGTTCGGGGAGGGACAATGAGCAGTTCTTC. This encodes CASSSGRDNEQFF.

The V call is TRBV19, the J call TRBJ1-5; D remains ambiguous. V was trimmed by 9 bases and J by 0 bases, leaving 9 bases between them. The CDR3 is 13 amino acids. Germline assignment: CDR1 LNHDA and CDR2 SQIVND (reference sequence). As DNA, the CDR3 is TGTGCCAGCGGACTGAATAGCAATCAGCCCCAGCATTTT. Its protein is CASGLNSNQPQHF.

The V gene is TRBV6-5, the J gene TRBJ2-7; TRBD2 matches 10 bases. This CDR3 comprises 15 residues. Germline V CDR1 and CDR2: MNHEY, SVGAGI. V dropped 7 bases and J dropped 1; count of bases not matched to a gene: 7. This chain's CDR3 is CASTHSGRKSYEQYF. For the CDR3, the DNA is TGTGCCAGCACCCATAGCGGGAGGAAGTCCTACGAGCAGTACTTC.